The 30 T cell receptor beta chains presented below share a single source sample, sequenced in a study of beta chain features in type 1 diabetes. Study-wide results and caveats: When Type 1 diabetes patients were examined, their TCRB CDR3s proved moderately but significantly shorter in all four CD4+ subsets.

Antigens for these TCRs are unknown. Sequenced material consisted of expressed TCRB transcripts (all of the isolated RNA was reverse transcribed). This table comes from immunoSEQ multiplex PCR, and its TCRdb copy is limited to in-frame clones, with some not included. The profile shows hundreds of thousands of clones, about 14% of them singletons. The sample taken for sequencing was naive CD4+ T cells from blood. These receptors were taken from a man aged 18-30 years with type 1 diabetes.

This chain uses TRBV30 with TRBJ1-2; no clear D. The V and J ends lost 3 bases and 5 bases respectively, with 13 bases between them. The CDR3 length is 13 residues. The germline V gene encodes CDR1 GTSNPN and CDR2 SVGIG (reference sequence). The DNA for the CDR3 is TGTGCCTGGAGCACGGGCCTTACTTATGGCTACACCTTC. It yields the protein CAWSTGLTYGYTF.

Only a few counts were recorded for this clone. The DNA of the CDR3 is TGTGCCAGCAGCGATCGACAGACAGATACGCAGTATTTT. Its protein product is CASSDRQTDTQYF. The chain joins TRBV9 to TRBJ2-3; possible D gene TRBD1, 5 bases. Germline V gives CDR1 SGDLS, CDR2 YYNGEE. The CDR3 runs to 13 residues. Trimming stripped 3 bases from V and 3 bases from J, with 8 bases between.

This clone has only a few counts. Other DNA variants within this sample encode the same CDR3. The chain is built from TRBV5-1 and TRBJ1-2; no reliable D call. V was pared by 2 bases and J by 2 bases, with 7 bases between. CDR1 and CDR2 from the germline V gene are SGHRS and YFSETQ. The CDR3 has 13 amino acids. CDR3 bases: TGCGCCAGCAGCTTAGAGGCGAACTATGGCTACACCTTC. Protein product: CASSLEANYGYTF.

V is TRBV14 and J is TRBJ1-2, with D tentatively TRBD1 (5 bases). This CDR3 contains 16 residues. Trimming stripped 0 bases from V and 5 bases from J, with 16 bases between. CDR1 and CDR2 (germline): SGHDN, FVKESK. The CDR3 DNA is TGTGCCAGCAGCCAAGATTTCGGCAGGGAGCCTTATGGCTACACCTTC. It translates to CASSQDFGREPYGYTF.

This clone has just a few counts. The chain couples TRBV5-1 to TRBJ2-3, with D possibly TRBD2 on 6 matching bases. This CDR3 is 17 amino acids long. Trimming removed 0 bases at V and 1 base at J, with 15 bases between. Germline V gene lookup returns CDR1 SGHRS and CDR2 YFSETQ. CDR3 loop: CASSLAHVSGGTDTQYF. CDR3 nucleotides: TGCGCCAGCAGCTTGGCCCATGTTAGCGGTGGCACAGATACGCAGTATTTT. Drawing the rest from reference TRBV5-1 and TRBJ2-3, the complete variable domain is KAGVTQTPRYLIKTRGQQVTLSCSPISGHRSVSWYQQTPGQGLQFLFEYFSETQRNKGNFPGRFSGRQFSNSRSEMNVSTLELGDSALYLCASSLAHVSGGTDTQYFGPGTRLTVL.

The chain combines TRBV5-4 with TRBJ2-3; tentatively, D is TRBD2 (6 bases). Germline V lookup: CDR1 SGHNT, CDR2 YYREEE (reference sequence). The CDR3 length is 15 residues. The V end was cut by 0 bases, the J end by 2 bases, with 10 bases between. CDR3 amino acids: CASSLVAGITDTQYF. CDR3 DNA sequence: TGTGCCAGCAGCTTGGTCGCGGGAATCACAGATACGCAGTATTTT.

This rearrangement joins TRBV5-1 to TRBJ2-1, with D possibly TRBD2 on 6 matching bases. Trimming shortened V by 7 bases and J by 4 bases, and 21 bases separated the two germline ends. The CDR3 runs to 16 residues. The germline gives CDR1 SGHRS, CDR2 YFSETQ. In DNA form, the CDR3 reads TGCGCCAGCGGTGAGGGCGGCGCGGGACTGTACAATGAGCAGTTCTTC. Protein: CASGEGGAGLYNEQFF.

This clone showed up just a few times. The chain joins TRBV5-1 to TRBJ2-5; the match to TRBD1 covers 7 bases. V was clipped by 0 bases and J by 1 base; unmatched bases: 3. In germline, CDR1 is SGHRS, CDR2 YFSETQ. CDR3 size: 15 residues. As DNA, the CDR3 is TGCGCCAGCAGCTTGGCGACAGGGACCCAAGAGACCCAGTACTTC. It yields the protein CASSLATGTQETQYF.

In regard to this clone: An end of the junction does not agree with germline; a read error may underlie this. J is TRBJ2-3 and V is TRBV10-3; D unresolved. Germline V gene lookup returns CDR1 ENHRY and CDR2 SYGVKD. The CDR3 length is 14 residues. CDR3 nucleotide sequence: TGTGCCACCAGTCGAAGAGCTAGCACAGATACGCAGTATTTT. Translated: CATSRRASTDTQYF.

There are a few counts of this clone. V and J are TRBV27 and TRBJ1-2; TRBD1 matches 11 bases. CDR1 and CDR2 from the germline V gene are MNHEY and SMNVEV (reference sequence). V trimming: 6 bases; J trimming: 8 bases; junction bases outside the gene matches: 11. The CDR3 has 15 residues. The CDR3 nucleotides read TGTGCCAGCAGAGGGTTTACGGACAGGGGGCTCGGCTACACCTTC. This gives the protein CASRGFTDRGLGYTF.

CDR3: CASSVEGEKLFF. Written as DNA, the CDR3 is TGTGCCAGCAGCGTAGAGGGGGAAAAACTGTTTTTT. The V gene is TRBV9, the J gene TRBJ1-4, with D possibly matching TRBD1 (5 bases). CDR3 size: 12 residues. V shed 0 bases and J shed 8 bases, with 5 bases lying between them. The germline V gene encodes CDR1 SGDLS and CDR2 YYNGEE.

The chain has TRBV7-2 and TRBJ1-2; D is unclear. Germline V CDR1 and CDR2: SGHTA, FQGNSA. V was trimmed by 5 bases and J by 7 bases, leaving 17 bases between them. The CDR3 is made up of 14 amino acids. Here the CDR3 reads CASSPNGLEAGYTF. DNA of the CDR3: TGTGCCAGCAGCCCCAACGGTTTGGAAGCTGGCTACACCTTC.

The table lists this clone with many counts. V and J are TRBV7-9 and TRBJ2-1, with D tentatively TRBD2 (6 bases). Trimming removed 5 bases from V and 4 bases from J, with 6 bases in between. CDR3 length equals 12 residues. Germline loops: CDR1 SEHNR, CDR2 FQNEAQ (reference sequence). The CDR3 sequence: CASSGRYNEQFF. The CDR3, as DNA: TGTGCCAGCAGCGGGAGGTACAATGAGCAGTTCTTC.

This clone occurred a few times. The chain recombines TRBV10-3 with TRBJ2-7; D remains ambiguous. Trimming stripped 0 bases from V and 2 bases from J, with 8 bases between. The CDR3 covers 14 residues. Germline values: CDR1 ENHRY, CDR2 SYGVKD. CDR3 protein: CAISESSRAYEQYF. The CDR3 DNA reads as TGTGCCATCAGTGAGTCGTCCAGAGCCTACGAGCAGTACTTC.

This chain joins TRBV20-1 and TRBJ2-7, with D unresolved. The germline CDR1 and CDR2 sequences are DFQATT and SNEGSKA (reference sequence). CDR3 length equals 11 residues. V was trimmed by 1 base and J by 5 bases, leaving 6 bases between them. CDR3: CSARGPNEQYF. CDR3 coding DNA: TGCAGTGCTAGAGGCCCAAACGAGCAGTACTTC.

This clone turned up a few times. The V gene is TRBV9, the J gene TRBJ1-5; no firm D call. V lost 0 bases to trimming and J lost 6 bases, with 10 bases between them. Germline-derived CDR1 and CDR2 are SGDLS and YYNGEE. The CDR3 is 14 amino acids. CDR3 in amino acids: CASSVGPVSQPQHF. The CDR3 DNA reads as TGTGCCAGCAGCGTAGGGCCCGTGAGTCAGCCCCAGCATTTT. The full variable domain, its missing parts supplied by reference TRBV9 and TRBJ1-5, is DSGVTQTPKHLITATGQRVTLRCSPRSGDLSVYWYQQSLDQGLQFLIQYYNGEERAKGNILERFSAQQFPDLHSELNLSSLELGDSALYFCASSVGPVSQPQHFGDGTRLSIL.

The chain recombines TRBV2 with TRBJ1-1, with 7 bases fitting TRBD1. CDR3 length: 17 amino acids. The germline V gene has CDR1 SNHLY and CDR2 FYNNEI. V was clipped by 4 bases and J by 5 bases; unmatched bases: 16. DNA for the CDR3: TGTGCCAGCAGTGTATCGCCCGGGACAGCGAGACGGACTGAAGCTTTCTTT. Translating gives CASSVSPGTARRTEAFF.

This clone occurred a few times. V is TRBV27 and J is TRBJ2-1; 9 nucleotides align to TRBD2. The germline CDR1 and CDR2 sequences are MNHEY and SMNVEV (reference sequence). The CDR3 spans 14 residues. Trimming removed 5 bases from V and 6 bases from J; junction bases left unmatched: 5. DNA of the CDR3: TGTGCCAGCAGTCCGGGACTAGCAGGCAATGAGCAGTTCTTC. Residues: CASSPGLAGNEQFF.

V and J are TRBV11-2 and TRBJ2-5; tentatively, D is TRBD1 or TRBD2 (5 bases each). The CDR3 runs to 14 residues. Deletions cut 2 bases from V and 5 bases from J, with 12 bases between. In germline, CDR1 is SGHAT, CDR2 FQNNGV. The CDR3 DNA sequence: TGTGCCAGCAGCTTATCCGGGGCCTGGGAGACCCAGTACTTC. Its translation is CASSLSGAWETQYF.

On this clone: Distinct nucleotide sequences in the sample also encode this CDR3. V gene TRBV5-1 combines with J gene TRBJ2-5; D not certain. Deletions cut 5 bases from V and 5 bases from J, with 7 bases between. This CDR3 is built from 11 residues. Germline V gene data show CDR1 as SGHRS and CDR2 as YFSETQ. The CDR3 sequence: CASRGEETQYF. CDR3 in DNA: TGCGCCAGCAGGGGCGAGGAGACCCAGTACTTC.

This clone was counted only a few times. This chain connects TRBV25-1 to TRBJ1-3; D is ambiguous. This CDR3 has 15 amino acids. Trimming removed 4 bases from V and 0 bases from J, with 10 bases in between. Per the germline V gene, CDR1 is MGHDK and CDR2 is SYGVNS. CDR3 bases: TGTGCCAGCAGTGTAGCCGGGTCCTCTGGAAACACCATATATTTT. It yields the protein CASSVAGSSGNTIYF.

This clone occurred a few times. V and J are TRBV2 and TRBJ1-6, with 7 nucleotides matching TRBD1. Germline V gene lookup returns CDR1 SNHLY and CDR2 FYNNEI. This CDR3 has 14 amino acids. The V segment lost 6 bases and the J segment 7 bases; nucleotides outside the gene matches: 6. The CDR3 DNA follows: TGTGCCAGCAGGAATCAGGGGGTGAATTCACCCCTCCACTTT. Translated: CASRNQGVNSPLHF.

The chain is built from TRBV5-1 and TRBJ2-3; D is unresolved. This CDR3 spans 14 amino acids. Germline V lookup: CDR1 SGHRS, CDR2 YFSETQ. The V gene lost 4 bases and the J gene lost 2 bases, with 11 bases spanning the gap. Here the CDR3 reads CASSLRTYTDTQYF. Here the CDR3 DNA reads TGCGCCAGCAGCCTAAGGACCTACACAGATACGCAGTATTTT.

Only a few counts were recorded for this clone. This rearrangement joins TRBV11-3 to TRBJ1-1; D gene uncertain. CDR3 length: 15 amino acids. The V end was cut by 0 bases, the J end by 1 base, with 9 bases between. Germline V gene lookup returns CDR1 SGHNT and CDR2 YENEEA. CDR3 sequence reads: CASSLDGVSNTEAFF. In DNA form, the CDR3 reads TGTGCCAGCAGCTTAGATGGGGTCTCGAACACTGAAGCTTTCTTT.

The rearrangement uses TRBV29-1 and TRBJ2-7, with 8 bases lining up with TRBD1. The CDR3 covers 13 residues. Germline CDR1 SQVTM, CDR2 ANQGSEA. V trimming: 1 base; J trimming: 6 bases; junction bases outside the gene matches: 5. The CDR3 nucleotides are TGCAGCGTTGAAGTCGACAGGGGTGGCGAGCAGTACTTC. It translates to CSVEVDRGGEQYF.

The table lists this clone with a few counts. The chain links TRBV30 to TRBJ2-7; no clear D gene. This CDR3 comprises 11 residues. The V and J ends lost 2 bases and 6 bases respectively, with 8 bases between them. Germline loops: CDR1 GTSNPN, CDR2 SVGIG (reference sequence). The CDR3 DNA reads as TGTGCCTGGAGTTTGAGAGTCGAGCAGTACTTC. Encoded protein: CAWSLRVEQYF.

This clone was seen more than once but under ten times. The CDR3 DNA reads as TGTGCCAGCACCTCGGCTCCTACGAATGAGCAGTTCTTC. Amino acid sequence: CASTSAPTNEQFF. This chain joins TRBV6-6 and TRBJ2-1; no clear D. Germline loops: CDR1 MNHNY, CDR2 SVGAGI (reference sequence). Trimming took 7 bases from V and 7 from J, leaving 14 bases between them. This CDR3 region has 13 residues.

This clone was recorded a few times. CDR3 coding DNA: TGTGCCAGCAGCGATCTAAAAGGGGCGACGTATTCCTACAATGAGCAGTTCTTC. Residues: CASSDLKGATYSYNEQFF. This chain links TRBV7-9 with TRBJ2-1; tentatively, D is TRBD1 (5 bases). CDR3 length: 18 amino acids. Between the trimmed V and J ends, which lost 5 bases and 1 base, there was a span of 21 bases. Germline V gene lookup returns CDR1 SEHNR and CDR2 FQNEAQ (reference sequence).

This clone was seen a few times. The J gene is TRBJ2-1, the V gene TRBV5-6; D assignment may be TRBD1 or TRBD2 (6 bases each). The germline V and J ends were trimmed by 6 bases and 5 bases, with 18 bases remaining between them. CDR1 and CDR2 (germline): SGHDT, YYEEEE. CDR3 size: 15 residues. CDR3 sequence reads: CASTRGWGADNEQFF. Written as DNA, the CDR3 is TGTGCCAGCACCCGCGGATGGGGGGCAGACAATGAGCAGTTCTTC.

This clone has more than one count but fewer than ten. V usage is TRBV9 and J usage is TRBJ1-2; 8 bases are shared with TRBD1. This CDR3 has 15 residues. Trimming removed 4 bases from V and 1 base from J; junction bases left unmatched: 6. Germline-derived CDR1 and CDR2 are SGDLS and YYNGEE. CDR3 nucleotides: TGTGCCAGCAGCTTGTGGACAGGGAATAACTATGGCTACACCTTC. Translated, it gives CASSLWTGNNYGYTF.